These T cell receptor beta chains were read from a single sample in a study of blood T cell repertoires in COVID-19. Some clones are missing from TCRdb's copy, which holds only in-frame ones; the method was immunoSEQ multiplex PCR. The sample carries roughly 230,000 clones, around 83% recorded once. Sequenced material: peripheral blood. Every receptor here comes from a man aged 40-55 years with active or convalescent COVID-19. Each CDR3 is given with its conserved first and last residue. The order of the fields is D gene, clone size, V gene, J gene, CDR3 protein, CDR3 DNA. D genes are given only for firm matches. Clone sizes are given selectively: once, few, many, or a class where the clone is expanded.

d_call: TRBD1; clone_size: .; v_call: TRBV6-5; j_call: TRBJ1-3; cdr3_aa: CASGGAGQGHTIYF; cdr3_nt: TGTGCCAGCGGGGGGGCGGGACAGGGGCACACCATATATTTT
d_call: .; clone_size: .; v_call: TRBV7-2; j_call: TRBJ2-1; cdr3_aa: CASRPGLNYNEQFF; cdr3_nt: TGTGCCAGCAGACCCGGTTTAAACTACAATGAGCAGTTCTTC
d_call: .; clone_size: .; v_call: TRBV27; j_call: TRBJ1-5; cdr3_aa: CASKMGGNQPQHF; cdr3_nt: TGTGCCAGCAAGATGGGAGGCAATCAGCCCCAGCATTTT
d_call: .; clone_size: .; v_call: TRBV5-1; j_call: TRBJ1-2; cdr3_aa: CASSLGGGNLGSGYTF; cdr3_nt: TGCGCCAGCAGCCTCGGAGGAGGGAACCTCGGAAGTGGCTACACCTTC
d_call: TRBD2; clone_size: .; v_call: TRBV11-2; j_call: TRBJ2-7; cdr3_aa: CASSWTSGSYEQYF; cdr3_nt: TGTGCCAGCAGCTGGACTAGCGGGAGCTACGAGCAGTACTTC
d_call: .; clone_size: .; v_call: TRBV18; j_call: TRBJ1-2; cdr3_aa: CASSSTDSLTNYGYTF; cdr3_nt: TGTGCCAGCTCATCTACGGACAGCCTTACTAACTATGGCTACACCTTC
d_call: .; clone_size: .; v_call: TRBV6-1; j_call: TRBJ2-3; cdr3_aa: CASSEANRADTQYF; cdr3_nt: TGTGCCAGCAGTGAAGCCAACAGGGCTGATACGCAGTATTTT
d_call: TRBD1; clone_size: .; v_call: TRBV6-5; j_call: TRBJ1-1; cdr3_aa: CASSYQTGGTEAFF; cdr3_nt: TGTGCCAGCAGTTATCAGACAGGGGGAACTGAAGCTTTCTTT
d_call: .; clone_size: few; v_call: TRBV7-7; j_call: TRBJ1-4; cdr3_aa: CASSPGQSTNEKLFF; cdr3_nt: TGTGCTAGCAGCCCCGGACAGTCAACTAATGAAAAACTGTTTTTT
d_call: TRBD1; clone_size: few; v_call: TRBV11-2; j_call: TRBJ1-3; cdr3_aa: CASSFDRDSGNTIYF; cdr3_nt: TGTGCCAGCAGCTTTGACAGGGATTCCGGAAACACCATATATTTT